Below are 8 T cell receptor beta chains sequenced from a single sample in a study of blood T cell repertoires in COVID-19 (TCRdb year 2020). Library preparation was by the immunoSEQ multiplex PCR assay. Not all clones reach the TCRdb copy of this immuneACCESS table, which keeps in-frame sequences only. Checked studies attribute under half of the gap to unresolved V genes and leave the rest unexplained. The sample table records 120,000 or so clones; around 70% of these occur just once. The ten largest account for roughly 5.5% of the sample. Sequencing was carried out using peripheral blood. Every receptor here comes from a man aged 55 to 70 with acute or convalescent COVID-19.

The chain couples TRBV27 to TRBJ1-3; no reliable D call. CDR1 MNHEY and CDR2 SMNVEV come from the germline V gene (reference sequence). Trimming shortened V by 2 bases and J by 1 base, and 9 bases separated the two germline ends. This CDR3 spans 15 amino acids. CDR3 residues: CASSLSAQSGNTIYF. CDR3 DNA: TGTGCCAGCAGTTTAAGCGCGCAGTCTGGAAACACCATATATTTT.

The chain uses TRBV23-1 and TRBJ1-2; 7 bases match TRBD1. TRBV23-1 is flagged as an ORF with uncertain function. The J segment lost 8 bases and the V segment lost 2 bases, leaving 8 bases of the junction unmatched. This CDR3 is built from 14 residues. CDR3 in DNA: TGCGCCAGCAGTCAAGTTAGGACAGGTGAGGGCTACACCTTC. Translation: CASSQVRTGEGYTF.

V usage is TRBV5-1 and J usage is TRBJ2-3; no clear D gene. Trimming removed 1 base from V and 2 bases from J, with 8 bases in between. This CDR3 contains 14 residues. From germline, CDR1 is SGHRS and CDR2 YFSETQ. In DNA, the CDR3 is TGCGCCAGCAGCTTGTTAGTAACCACAGATACGCAGTATTTT. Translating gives CASSLLVTTDTQYF.

The CDR3 region is CSVTRDRGRGNTIYF. The CDR3 DNA reads TGCAGCGTCACCCGGGACAGGGGAAGGGGAAACACCATATATTTT. V is TRBV29-1 and J is TRBJ1-3, with 10 bases fitting TRBD1. The CDR3 spans 15 residues. V dropped 6 bases and J dropped 4; count of bases not matched to a gene: 9. Germline V gene sequence: CDR1 SQVTM, CDR2 ANQGSEA.

CDR3 loop: CASSYRSDYGYTF. The CDR3 DNA follows: TGTGCCAGCAGTTACAGGTCGGACTATGGCTACACCTTC. The gene calls are TRBV27 and TRBJ1-2; possibly TRBD1 for D (5 bases). Between the trimmed V and J ends, which lost 4 bases and 3 bases, there was a span of 9 bases. The germline CDR1 and CDR2 sequences are MNHEY and SMNVEV (reference sequence). CDR3 length equals 13 residues.

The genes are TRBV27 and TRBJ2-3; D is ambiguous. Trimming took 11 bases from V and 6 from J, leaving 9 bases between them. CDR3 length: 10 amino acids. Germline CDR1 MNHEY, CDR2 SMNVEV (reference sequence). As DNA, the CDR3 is TGTGCCTCAGGTGGGGATACGCAGTATTTT. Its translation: CASGGDTQYF.

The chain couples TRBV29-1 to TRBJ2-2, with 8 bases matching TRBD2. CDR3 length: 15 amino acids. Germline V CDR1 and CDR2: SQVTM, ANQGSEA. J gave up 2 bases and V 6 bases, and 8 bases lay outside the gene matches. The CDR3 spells CSVETSGINTGELFF. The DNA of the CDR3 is TGCAGCGTCGAAACTAGCGGTATAAACACCGGGGAGCTGTTTTTT.

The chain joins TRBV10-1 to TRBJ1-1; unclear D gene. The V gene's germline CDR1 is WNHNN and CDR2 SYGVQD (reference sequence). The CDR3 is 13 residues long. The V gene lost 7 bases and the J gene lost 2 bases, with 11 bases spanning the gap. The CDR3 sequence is CASTDALNTEAFF. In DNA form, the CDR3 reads TGCGCCAGCACCGATGCCCTAAACACTGAAGCTTTCTTT.